The 30 T cell receptor beta chains listed next were all sequenced from one sample in a study of blood T cell repertoires in COVID-19. Data came from immunoSEQ multiplex PCR; TCRdb stores just in-frame clones and leaves some out. The sample contains 100,000 to 150,000 clones, 80% to 95% of which appear only once. Sequencing input: peripheral blood. The receptors shown here come from a man aged 45-60 years with COVID-19, enrolled during active disease.

A single count supports this clone. V usage is TRBV7-6 and J usage is TRBJ2-1, with 10 bases fitting TRBD2. J was trimmed by 6 bases and V by 2 bases; bases with no gene match: 10. There are 17 residues in the CDR3. Germline V CDR1 and CDR2: SGHVS, FNYEAQ. In DNA form, the CDR3 reads TGTGCCAGCAGCTTAAATCTAGCGGGAGTTGAGACCAATGAGCAGTTCTTC. Its protein is CASSLNLAGVETNEQFF.

CDR3 nucleotides: TGTGCCAGCAGCTCGGGGAGACAAGAGACCCAGTACTTC. Translating gives CASSSGRQETQYF. The chain joins TRBV28 to TRBJ2-5, with D tentatively TRBD2 (5 bases). The V end was cut by 6 bases, the J end by 2 bases, with 10 bases between. CDR1 is MDHEN and CDR2 is SYDVKM in the germline V gene. The CDR3 runs to 13 residues.

This sequence joins TRBV19 and TRBJ1-5; TRBD1 might be the D (6 bases). V lost 8 bases and J lost 0, with 14 bases in between. The CDR3 loop spans 15 amino acids. Germline CDR1 reads LNHDA; CDR2 reads SQIVND (reference sequence). The CDR3 spells CASQKGQHSNQPQHF. CDR3 DNA sequence: TGTGCCAGTCAAAAAGGACAGCATAGCAATCAGCCCCAGCATTTT.

The J gene is TRBJ1-1, the V gene TRBV7-8, with TRBD1 as a possible D gene (5 bases). The CDR3 loop spans 17 amino acids. Germline CDR1 SGHVS, CDR2 FQNEAQ. V gave up 5 bases and J gave up 2 bases, with 21 bases separating them. In nucleotides, the CDR3 is TGTGCCAGCAGCCCATTGCCAGGGATCGGCCTAAACACTGAAGCTTTCTTT. It translates to CASSPLPGIGLNTEAFF.

The chain has TRBV11-3 and TRBJ2-1, with 13 positions matching TRBD2. The CDR3 is 18 amino acids. CDR1 SGHNT and CDR2 YENEEA come from the germline V gene. V lost 1 base and J lost 7; bases outside the gene matches: 10. The CDR3 here is CASSLVSLGLAGANEQFF. The CDR3 DNA reads as TGTGCCAGCAGCTTAGTTTCCCTCGGACTAGCGGGAGCAAATGAGCAGTTCTTC.

This chain links TRBV7-9 with TRBJ1-2, with 9 bases lining up with TRBD1. The length of the CDR3 is 12 residues. With V trimmed by 6 bases and J by 8 bases, 4 bases remained unmatched. Germline V gene sequence: CDR1 SEHNR, CDR2 FQNEAQ (reference sequence). The CDR3 nucleotides are TGTGCCAGCAGACAGGGGGCTTGGGGCTACACCTTC. Translation: CASRQGAWGYTF.

The gene calls are TRBV10-2 and TRBJ1-3; D is undetermined. Trimming cost V 5 bases and J 0 bases, with 8 bases left between them. Germline CDR1 and CDR2: WSHSY and SAAADI. CDR3 length: 14 amino acids. Here the CDR3 DNA reads TGCGCCAGCAGTTCCAGCGGCTCTGGAAACACCATATATTTT. Translation: CASSSSGSGNTIYF.

This clone is a singleton in its sample. V and J are TRBV5-1 and TRBJ2-1, with a weak D call TRBD2 (6 bases). The CDR3 covers 16 residues. Germline V gene lookup returns CDR1 SGHRS and CDR2 YFSETQ. Trimming cost V 2 bases and J 3 bases, with 15 bases left between them. In DNA, the CDR3 is TGCGCCAGCAGCTTTTCAGCGGGTAGCGTCTACAATGAGCAGTTCTTC. Residues: CASSFSAGSVYNEQFF.

The J gene is TRBJ1-1, the V gene TRBV6-5, with D possibly being TRBD1 (5 bases). Trimming took 2 bases from V and 4 from J, leaving 8 bases between them. Germline V gives CDR1 MNHEY, CDR2 SVGAGI. This CDR3 is built from 13 residues. DNA for the CDR3: TGTGCCAGCAGTTACCAAGGGGTCACTGAAGCTTTCTTT. Translated, it gives CASSYQGVTEAFF.

This clone was seen just once. The V gene is TRBV6-6, the J gene TRBJ1-5; unclear D gene. Trimming removed 3 bases at V and 7 bases at J, with 10 bases between. The germline gives CDR1 MNHNY, CDR2 SVGAGI (reference sequence). This CDR3 comprises 13 residues. The CDR3 DNA is TGTGCCAGCAGTTATGTCGAAAGCCAGCCCCAGCATTTT. Its protein product is CASSYVESQPQHF.

The chain carries TRBV7-6 and TRBJ2-1; D might be TRBD1 (7 bases). The V end was cut by 5 bases, the J end by 8 bases, with 19 bases between. The CDR3 contains 15 residues. Germline V gene data show CDR1 as SGHVS and CDR2 as FNYEAQ. CDR3 in DNA: TGTGCCAGCAGCCCCTGGGGTCCAGGGGGGTATGAGCAGTTCTTC. It specifies CASSPWGPGGYEQFF.

The gene calls are TRBV14 and TRBJ2-3, with D tentatively TRBD2 (5 bases). CDR1 is SGHDN and CDR2 is FVKESK in the germline V gene. The CDR3 contains 16 residues. The V end was cut by 4 bases, the J end by 2 bases, with 16 bases between. In nucleotides, the CDR3 is TGTGCCAGCAGCCGGTCGGGGAGAAGGGTCACAGATACGCAGTATTTT. It specifies CASSRSGRRVTDTQYF.

The rearrangement uses TRBV7-8 and TRBJ2-3; no firm D call. The CDR3 totals 13 residues. V was pared by 1 base and J by 6 bases, with 8 bases between. Germline V gene sequence: CDR1 SGHVS, CDR2 FQNEAQ. The CDR3 loop is CASSLENRDTQYF. The CDR3 DNA reads as TGTGCCAGCAGCTTAGAAAACCGGGATACGCAGTATTTT.

The chain carries TRBV15 and TRBJ2-5, with 8 bases fitting TRBD2. The CDR3 is made up of 15 amino acids. The germline CDR1 and CDR2 sequences are LNHNV and YYDKDF (reference sequence). V shed 5 bases and J 5 bases; nucleotides not matched to a gene: 10. CDR3 sequence reads: CATSGRAGEAETQYF. In nucleotides, the CDR3 is TGTGCCACCAGCGGACGAGCGGGAGAAGCCGAGACCCAGTACTTC.

CDR3 nucleotides: TGTGCCAGTAGTAAGGTCCAGGCGACAGGTGAGCCTCGTACGCAGTATTTT. This encodes CASSKVQATGEPRTQYF. V and J are TRBV19 and TRBJ2-3, with D possibly being TRBD1 (6 bases). Germline CDR1 is LNHDA and CDR2 is SQIVND (reference sequence). The CDR3 extends over 17 amino acids. The V gene lost 4 bases and the J gene lost 8 bases, with 25 bases spanning the gap.

This chain links TRBV19 with TRBJ2-3; 7 nucleotides match TRBD2. V dropped 3 bases and J dropped 6; count of bases not matched to a gene: 6. Germline V CDR1 and CDR2: LNHDA, SQIVND (reference sequence). This CDR3 has 14 residues. This CDR3 reads CASSILNGRDTQYF. The CDR3 nucleotides are TGTGCCAGTAGTATCCTTAACGGGAGGGATACGCAGTATTTT.

This clone has only one observation. The genes are TRBV7-2 and TRBJ2-7; 8 nucleotides agree with TRBD1. Losses at the gene ends were 5 bases for V and 2 bases for J; bases not matched to a gene: 8. The CDR3 has 15 amino acids. Germline CDR1 and CDR2: SGHTA and FQGNSA. In DNA, the CDR3 is TGTGCCAGCAGCGCCACAGGGGGTGGGACCTACGAGCAGTACTTC. Amino acids: CASSATGGGTYEQYF.

The chain uses TRBV10-3 and TRBJ1-1, with 8 nucleotides matching TRBD1. Germline trimming cut 4 bases from V and 12 bases from J; bases unmatched to any gene: 7. Germline V CDR1 and CDR2: ENHRY, SYGVKD. The CDR3 has 12 residues. CDR3 bases: TGTGCCATCAGTGTTCGCGACAGGGGTACTTTCTTT. Its protein product is CAISVRDRGTFF.

The table lists this clone with a count of one. The chain links TRBV10-3 to TRBJ1-5, with a tentative D call TRBD1 (6 bases). V lost 7 bases, J lost 1 base, and 8 bases lay in between. The CDR3 has 13 residues. Germline V gene data show CDR1 as ENHRY and CDR2 as SYGVKD. In DNA form, the CDR3 reads TGTGCCATCAAAGGGGGAAGCAATCAGCCCCAGCATTTT. It translates to CAIKGGSNQPQHF.

The genes are TRBV18 and TRBJ1-1; D gene uncertain. CDR1 and CDR2 from the germline V gene are KGHSH and LQKENI. The length of the CDR3 is 14 residues. V was pared by 3 bases and J by 3 bases, with 11 bases between. The CDR3 region has the DNA TGTGCCAGCTCACCTGGCGACGGGGACACTGAAGCTTTCTTT. Amino acids: CASSPGDGDTEAFF. Drawing the rest from reference TRBV18 and TRBJ1-1, the complete variable domain is NAGVMQNPRHLVRRRGQEARLRCSPMKGHSHVYWYRQLPEEGLKFMVYLQKENIIDESGMPKERFSAEFPKEGPSILRIQQVVRGDSAAYFCASSPGDGDTEAFFGQGTRLTVV.

The chain recombines TRBV5-1 with TRBJ2-3; 9 bases are shared with TRBD2. This CDR3 region has 18 residues. Germline CDR1 and CDR2: SGHRS and YFSETQ. Unmatched junction bases numbered 14, after V lost 0 bases and J lost 6 bases. The CDR3, as DNA: TGCGCCAGCAGCTTGGCGCTACCCGGGGCGGGAGGGCCGGATACGCAGTATTTT. Translated, it gives CASSLALPGAGGPDTQYF.

This chain links TRBV18 with TRBJ1-4; 7 bases fit TRBD1. Per the germline V gene, CDR1 is KGHSH and CDR2 is LQKENI. This CDR3 has 16 amino acids. V shed 3 bases, J shed 4 bases, and the junction held 8 bases outside the gene matches. CDR3 DNA sequence: TGTGCCAGCTCACCGAGAGGGGGCCTTGATAATGAAAAACTGTTTTTT. Amino acid sequence: CASSPRGGLDNEKLFF.

The gene calls are TRBV5-4 and TRBJ2-2; 10 bases match TRBD2. Germline CDR1 SGHNT, CDR2 YYREEE (reference sequence). Trimming cost V 0 bases and J 4 bases; bases outside gene matches: 6. CDR3 length: 17 amino acids. CDR3 in amino acids: CASSLGGLAVGTGELFF. The CDR3 bases are TGTGCCAGCAGCTTGGGCGGACTAGCGGTTGGCACCGGGGAGCTGTTTTTT.

The chain has TRBV11-2 and TRBJ2-1; 7 bases fit TRBD2. The CDR3 loop spans 16 amino acids. Germline assignment: CDR1 SGHAT and CDR2 FQNNGV. Trimming cost V 0 bases and J 5 bases; bases outside gene matches: 7. This chain's CDR3 is CASSLDPWRGNNEQFF. The DNA for the CDR3 is TGTGCCAGCAGCTTAGATCCGTGGCGGGGGAACAATGAGCAGTTCTTC.

The chain links TRBV10-1 to TRBJ2-5, with D hard to call. Trimming took off 4 bases at V and 4 bases at J, with 4 bases between the two ends. The CDR3 has 11 residues. CDR1 is WNHNN and CDR2 is SYGVQD in the germline V gene (reference sequence). The CDR3 bases are TGCGCCAGCAGTGCCGGAGAGACCCAGTACTTC. Translating gives CASSAGETQYF.

The genes are TRBV18 and TRBJ2-1, with 9 bases matching TRBD2. This CDR3 comprises 18 residues. Germline loops: CDR1 KGHSH, CDR2 LQKENI. The junction had 15 bases not matched to a gene; V was cut back by 3 bases and J by 6 bases. The CDR3 bases are TGTGCCAGCTCACCGACGCTTGGCGGGAGGGCCAAAGGCAATGAGCAGTTCTTC. Amino acid sequence: CASSPTLGGRAKGNEQFF.

This clone showed up just a few times. V gene TRBV5-1 combines with J gene TRBJ2-5, with D hard to call. Germline values: CDR1 SGHRS, CDR2 YFSETQ. V shed 0 bases and J shed 7 bases, with 4 bases lying between them. The CDR3 runs to 11 residues. CDR3 loop: CASSLAGTQYF. DNA of the CDR3: TGCGCCAGCAGCTTGGCCGGGACCCAGTACTTC.

The chain couples TRBV7-3 to TRBJ1-1; 7 bases agree with TRBD1. Germline V CDR1 and CDR2: SGHTA, FQGTGA. The CDR3 totals 14 residues. Losses at the gene ends were 4 bases for V and 1 base for J; bases not matched to a gene: 3. The CDR3 reads CASSSQGRNTEAFF. The CDR3 bases are TGTGCCAGCAGCTCACAGGGGCGGAACACTGAAGCTTTCTTT. Looking up the rest from reference TRBV7-3 and TRBJ1-1 gives the full variable domain: GAGVSQTPSNKVTEKGKYVELRCDPISGHTALYWYRQSLGQGPEFLIYFQGTGAADDSGLPNDRFFAVRPEGSVSTLKIQRTERGDSAVYLCASSSQGRNTEAFFGQGTRLTVV.

V usage is TRBV15 and J usage is TRBJ1-2, with a weak D call TRBD1 (6 bases). In germline, CDR1 is LNHNV, CDR2 YYDKDF (reference sequence). This CDR3 comprises 14 residues. V gave up 11 bases and J gave up 1 base, with 17 bases separating them. CDR3 DNA sequence: TGTGCCGTTGGGAAAGGGGGGGATAACTATGGCTACACCTTC. Translated: CAVGKGGDNYGYTF.

This clone was seen more than once but under ten times. The gene calls are TRBV9 and TRBJ2-3; TRBD2 matches 10 bases. The trim removed 4 bases at V and 2 bases at J, leaving 4 bases unmatched. The germline V gene encodes CDR1 SGDLS and CDR2 YYNGEE. The CDR3 loop spans 15 amino acids. The CDR3 DNA reads TGTGCCAGCAGCCTAGCGGGAGCAATCACAGATACGCAGTATTTT. It translates to CASSLAGAITDTQYF.